A single sample is the source of the 18 T cell receptor beta chains below, sequenced in a study of cytomegalovirus exposure and HLA in healthy donors. The PCR employed 60 Vbeta primers together with 13 Jbeta primers. Data came from immunoSEQ multiplex PCR; TCRdb stores just in-frame clones and leaves some out. The table includes 150,000 to 200,000 clones, around 83% detected once. Sequencing was done on a sample of PBMCs. The receptors stem from a woman aged 40 to 50 in good health and CMV-seronegative.

This rearrangement joins TRBV6-1 to TRBJ2-3; 10 nucleotides agree with TRBD2. This CDR3 is 18 amino acids long. V was clipped by 1 base and J by 1 base; unmatched bases: 8. Germline assignment: CDR1 MNHNS and CDR2 SASEGT. Here the CDR3 DNA reads TGTGCCAGCAGTGAAGGGGTGACTAGCGGGCGTGGCACAGATACGCAGTATTTT. It encodes CASSEGVTSGRGTDTQYF.

The chain links TRBV9 to TRBJ1-4; 8 bases are a match to TRBD1. After removal of 0 bases from V and 4 bases from J, the junction contained 8 bases not matched to a gene. The CDR3 consists of 17 residues. The germline gives CDR1 SGDLS, CDR2 YYNGEE. The CDR3 reads CASSVGGRGHLNEKLFF. The CDR3 bases are TGTGCCAGCAGCGTAGGGGGCAGGGGGCACCTTAATGAAAAACTGTTTTTT.

Only a few counts were recorded for this clone. The rearrangement uses TRBV29-1 and TRBJ1-2, with D tentatively TRBD1 (5 bases). CDR3 length: 11 residues. V was cut by 7 bases and J by 8 bases, with 14 bases left in between. CDR1 is SQVTM, CDR2 ANQGSEA, per germline. The CDR3 loop is CSALTREGYTF. In nucleotides, the CDR3 is TGCAGCGCCTTAACCAGGGAAGGCTACACCTTC.

This clone was recorded a few times. V is TRBV7-8 and J is TRBJ2-7, with a possible D match to TRBD1 (6 bases). The V and J ends lost 5 bases and 1 base respectively, with 24 bases between them. The CDR3 is 18 residues long. Germline values: CDR1 SGHVS, CDR2 FQNEAQ. The CDR3 region has the DNA TGTGCCAGCAGCCCGTACAGGGTTCTGGGCAAGTTATCCTACGAGCAGTACGTC. Translated, it gives CASSPYRVLGKLSYEQYV.

This chain uses TRBV29-1 with TRBJ2-5; 10 bases map to TRBD1. The length of the CDR3 is 15 residues. J was trimmed by 5 bases and V by 4 bases; bases with no gene match: 10. The germline V gene has CDR1 SQVTM and CDR2 ANQGSEA. DNA for the CDR3: TGCAGCGTTGGAGCGGACAGGGGGTGGTGGGAGACCCAGTACTTC. This sequence encodes CSVGADRGWWETQYF.

The chain employs TRBV5-4 and TRBJ2-7, with 8 nucleotides matching TRBD2. Germline loops: CDR1 SGHNT, CDR2 YYREEE (reference sequence). The trim removed 1 base at V and 7 bases at J, leaving 7 bases unmatched. CDR3 length equals 14 residues. CDR3: CASSLPGGPGEQYF. CDR3 nucleotide sequence: TGTGCCAGCAGCTTGCCGGGAGGGCCGGGTGAGCAGTACTTC.

This clone was picked up one time. V and J are TRBV27 and TRBJ1-1, with 8 bases fitting TRBD1. This CDR3 is built from 15 residues. From germline, CDR1 is MNHEY and CDR2 SMNVEV (reference sequence). Unmatched junction bases numbered 7, after V lost 4 bases and J lost 3 bases. The CDR3 coding sequence is TGTGCCAGCAGTTGGACAGGGCATCTCGACACTGAAGCTTTCTTT. Protein product: CASSWTGHLDTEAFF.

The chain links TRBV10-3 to TRBJ2-1; a weak D match, TRBD1 (6 bases). With 4 bases removed from V and 1 base from J, the gap between germline ends came to 20 bases. This CDR3 has 18 amino acids. From germline, CDR1 is ENHRY and CDR2 SYGVKD. Here the CDR3 DNA reads TGTGCCATCAGTGGCGGAGGTCCCACTGACAGGTCCTACAATGAGCAGTTCTTC. This encodes CAISGGGPTDRSYNEQFF.

The V call is TRBV29-1, the J call TRBJ1-3; tentative D call: TRBD1 (6 bases). The CDR3 spans 13 residues. Trimming stripped 4 bases from V and 4 bases from J, with 11 bases between. The germline gives CDR1 SQVTM, CDR2 ANQGSEA. The CDR3 here is CSVVSRGGNTIYF. In DNA form, the CDR3 reads TGCAGCGTTGTTTCCAGGGGAGGAAACACCATATATTTT.

V gene TRBV19 combines with J gene TRBJ2-1; 8 bases map to TRBD2. Germline-derived CDR1 and CDR2 are LNHDA and SQIVND (reference sequence). Losses at the gene ends were 10 bases for V and 0 bases for J; bases not matched to a gene: 8. This CDR3 region has 15 residues. In nucleotides, the CDR3 is TGTGCCACCCACCCCAGCGGGAGCTCCTACAATGAGCAGTTCTTC. This gives the protein CATHPSGSSYNEQFF.

V gene TRBV6-1 combines with J gene TRBJ2-1; D is uncertain. Trimming left V 7 bases short and J 12 bases short, with 19 bases between. In germline, CDR1 is MNHNS, CDR2 SASEGT. The CDR3 length is 13 residues. The CDR3 DNA reads TGTGCCAGCACCGAGATGGGTATCGGGTCGCAGTTCTTC. It encodes CASTEMGIGSQFF.

This chain connects TRBV5-1 to TRBJ2-3, with 8 bases identical to TRBD2. The V and J ends lost 2 bases and 0 bases, in that order; junction bases with no gene match: 5. The CDR3 covers 16 residues. Germline V gives CDR1 SGHRS, CDR2 YFSETQ. CDR3 region: CASSLELAGSTDTQYF. Here the CDR3 DNA reads TGCGCCAGCAGCTTAGAGTTAGCGGGAAGCACAGATACGCAGTATTTT.

CDR3 DNA: TGTGCCACCAGCATACAACCGGGACAGGGATGGGAGACCCAGTACTTC. This gives the protein CATSIQPGQGWETQYF. V and J are TRBV15 and TRBJ2-5; 9 bases line up with TRBD1. CDR1 and CDR2 (germline): LNHNV, YYDKDF (reference sequence). This CDR3 contains 16 residues. The ends lost 4 bases at V and 5 bases at J; junction bases unmatched: 11.

This chain connects TRBV7-2 to TRBJ2-7; weak D call: TRBD2 (5 bases). Trimming took 1 base from V and 6 from J, leaving 10 bases between them. The germline CDR1 and CDR2 sequences are SGHTA and FQGNSA. The CDR3 totals 13 residues. The CDR3 DNA sequence: TGTGCCAGCAGCTTAGTTTGGAGGACCGAGCAGTACTTC. It codes for CASSLVWRTEQYF. Combining the CDR3 with reference TRBV7-2 and TRBJ2-7 gives the whole variable domain GAGVSQSPSNKVTEKGKDVELRCDPISGHTALYWYRQSLGQGLEFLIYFQGNSAPDKSGLPSDRFSAERTGGSVSTLTIQRTQQEDSAVYLCASSLVWRTEQYFGPGTRLTVT.

DNA of the CDR3: TGCGCCAGCAGCTTGTCGGCCTATAATTCACCCCTCCACTTT. Amino acid sequence: CASSLSAYNSPLHF. The rearrangement uses TRBV5-1 and TRBJ1-6; D remains ambiguous. The CDR3 runs to 14 residues. The V and J ends lost 1 base and 2 bases respectively, with 4 bases between them. In germline, CDR1 is SGHRS, CDR2 YFSETQ.

The chain recombines TRBV27 with TRBJ2-1; D gene ambiguous. The CDR3 runs to 15 residues. Per the germline V gene, CDR1 is MNHEY and CDR2 is SMNVEV (reference sequence). V lost 5 bases, J lost 1 base, and 12 bases lay in between. CDR3: CASSPLGSSYNEQFF. CDR3 nucleotide sequence: TGTGCCAGCAGTCCCCTAGGCAGTTCCTACAATGAGCAGTTCTTC.

In this sample, this clone turned up a few times. V usage is TRBV30 and J usage is TRBJ2-1, with TRBD2 matching 10 bases. The CDR3 has 13 residues. Germline V lookup: CDR1 GTSNPN, CDR2 SVGIG (reference sequence). Trimming took 4 bases from V and 7 from J; bases not matched to a gene: 4. CDR3 sequence (DNA): TGTGCCTGGACTAGCGGGAGTCCGAATGAGCAGTTCTTC. This codes for CAWTSGSPNEQFF.

This clone was picked up a small number of times. The chain carries TRBV5-1 and TRBJ2-1; 8 bases line up with TRBD1. The junction had 10 bases not matched to a gene; V was cut back by 3 bases and J by 8 bases. Germline CDR1 is SGHRS and CDR2 is YFSETQ. This CDR3 comprises 15 residues. This CDR3 reads CASSSDRGFVDEQFF. For the CDR3, the DNA is TGCGCCAGCAGCTCCGACAGGGGATTTGTCGATGAGCAGTTCTTC. Looking up the rest from reference TRBV5-1 and TRBJ2-1 gives the full variable domain: KAGVTQTPRYLIKTRGQQVTLSCSPISGHRSVSWYQQTPGQGLQFLFEYFSETQRNKGNFPGRFSGRQFSNSRSEMNVSTLELGDSALYLCASSSDRGFVDEQFFGPGTRLTVL.